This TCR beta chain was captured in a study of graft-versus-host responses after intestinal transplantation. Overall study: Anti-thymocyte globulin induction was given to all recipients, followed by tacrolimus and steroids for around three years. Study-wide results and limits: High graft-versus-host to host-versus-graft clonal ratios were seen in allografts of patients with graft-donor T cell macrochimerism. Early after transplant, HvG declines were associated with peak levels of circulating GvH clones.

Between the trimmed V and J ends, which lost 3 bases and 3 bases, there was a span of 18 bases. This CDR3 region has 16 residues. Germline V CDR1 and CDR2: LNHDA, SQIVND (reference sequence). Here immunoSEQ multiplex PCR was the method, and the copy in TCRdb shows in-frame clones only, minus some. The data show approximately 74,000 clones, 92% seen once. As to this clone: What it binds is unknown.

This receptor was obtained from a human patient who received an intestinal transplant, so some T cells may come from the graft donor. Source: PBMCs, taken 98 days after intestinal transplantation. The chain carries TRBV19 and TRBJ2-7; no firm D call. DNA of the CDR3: TGTGCCAGTAGTATTCGGTTGGGTGTTCTAGGCTACGAGCAGTACTTC. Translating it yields CASSIRLGVLGYEQYF.